This entry lists 18 T cell receptor beta chains sequenced from one sample in a study of T cell repertoires in cytomegalovirus infection. Using its own MiXCR run on the reads, TCRdb lists one record per CDR3 protein. The repertoire holds 200,000 to 300,000 distinct CDR3 sequences, with approximately 13% as singletons. What was sequenced was PBMCs. Receptors originate from a human donor in good health (CMV status not recorded). Some clones in this sample may be carry-over from other donors' samples.

The sample holds a few counts of this clonotype. The chain links TRBV18 to TRBJ2-1; tentatively, D is TRBD1 (6 bases). With 3 bases removed from V and 5 bases from J, the gap between germline ends came to 20 bases. The CDR3 is 17 amino acids. Per the germline V gene, CDR1 is KGHSH and CDR2 is LQKENI. The CDR3 region is CASSPQTPGHRDNEQFF. CDR3 bases: TGTGCCAGCTCACCTCAGACCCCGGGACATCGGGACAATGAGCAGTTCTTC.

The table lists this clonotype with a few counts. J is TRBJ2-4 and V is TRBV20-1, with D unclear. Germline V gene lookup returns CDR1 DFQATT and CDR2 SNEGSKA (reference sequence). This CDR3 is built from 13 residues. V shed 2 bases and J shed 4 bases, with 9 bases lying between them. In DNA, the CDR3 is TGCAGTGCTAGACAGATAGATAAAAACATTCAGTACTTC. It specifies CSARQIDKNIQYF.

J is TRBJ2-7 and V is TRBV20-1; TRBD2 agrees at 10 bases. Germline CDR1 is DFQATT and CDR2 is SNEGSKA (reference sequence). The V and J ends lost 6 bases and 4 bases, in that order; junction bases with no gene match: 6. The CDR3 contains 13 residues. The CDR3: CSASGTSEYEQYF. The CDR3 region has the DNA TGCAGTGCCTCAGGGACTAGCGAGTACGAGCAGTACTTC.

This clonotype occurred a few times. CDR3 region: CASSATSDGGDTQYF. The DNA for the CDR3 is TGTGCCAGCAGCGCAACTAGCGACGGCGGAGATACGCAGTATTTT. The chain couples TRBV6-4 to TRBJ2-3, with 7 nucleotides matching TRBD2. V shed 6 bases and J 5 bases; nucleotides not matched to a gene: 11. Per germline, CDR1 MRHNA and CDR2 SNTAGT. The CDR3 extends over 15 amino acids.

This clonotype was seen ten or more times. Its ends do not fully match the called genes, so a read error is possible. The V gene is TRBV7-2, the J gene TRBJ2-1, with 7 bases aligning to TRBD2. This CDR3 spans 15 amino acids. Germline CDR1 is SGHTA and CDR2 is FQGNSA. As DNA, the CDR3 is TGTGCCAGCAGCCGGGGGGACTCCTCCTCCAATGAGCAGTTCTTC. This gives the protein CASSRGDSSSNEQFF.

In this sample, this clonotype turned up many times. As DNA, the CDR3 is TGTGCCAGCAGCCCTCGGCGGGGCGACTATGGCTACACCTTC. The encoded protein is CASSPRRGDYGYTF. The V and J genes are TRBV7-2 and TRBJ1-2; D might be TRBD1 (5 bases). Trimming left V 5 bases short and J 3 bases short, with 13 bases between. The CDR3 is made up of 14 amino acids. Germline assignment: CDR1 SGHTA and CDR2 FQGNSA. Looking up the rest from reference TRBV7-2 and TRBJ1-2 gives the full variable domain: GAGVSQSPSNKVTEKGKDVELRCDPISGHTALYWYRQSLGQGLEFLIYFQGNSAPDKSGLPSDRFSAERTGGSVSTLTIQRTQQEDSAVYLCASSPRRGDYGYTFGSGTRLTVV.

There are a few counts of this clonotype. The chain joins TRBV20-1 to TRBJ2-3; D not resolved. CDR1 is DFQATT, CDR2 SNEGSKA, per germline (reference sequence). V gave up 0 bases and J gave up 0 bases, with 13 bases separating them. The CDR3 extends over 16 amino acids. CDR3 nucleotide sequence: TGCAGTGCTAGAGATTTGCACTACCCTAGCACAGATACGCAGTATTTT. It yields the protein CSARDLHYPSTDTQYF.

This clonotype appeared many times. The V and J genes are TRBV7-3 and TRBJ1-2; D ambiguous. This CDR3 is 9 amino acids long. CDR1 is SGHTA and CDR2 is FQGTGA in the germline V gene. V dropped 10 bases and J dropped 5 bases, with 5 bases sitting between them. The CDR3 DNA reads as TGTGCCACCTCTTATGGCTACACCTTC. This translates into CATSYGYTF.

This clonotype was observed a handful of times. The chain joins TRBV28 to TRBJ2-1; TRBD2 is a possible D gene (5 bases). This CDR3 comprises 13 residues. Germline V gene lookup returns CDR1 MDHEN and CDR2 SYDVKM. Trimming took 1 base from V and 6 from J, leaving 7 bases between them. The CDR3 here is CASSLFSANEQFF. CDR3 in DNA: TGTGCCAGCAGTTTATTTAGCGCCAATGAGCAGTTCTTC.

Only a few counts were recorded for this clonotype. The chain uses TRBV6-2 or TRBV6-3 and TRBJ2-1; no firm D call. Germline V CDR1 and CDR2: MNHEY, SVGEGT. V shed 4 bases and J shed 10 bases, with 8 bases lying between them. The CDR3 sequence is 11 residues long. CDR3 loop: CASSSLREQFF. The CDR3 DNA reads TGTGCCAGCAGTTCTCTACGGGAGCAGTTCTTC.

In its sample, this clonotype was seen many times. The genes are TRBV20-1 and TRBJ2-5; a weak D match, TRBD1 (5 bases). With 3 bases removed from V and 4 bases from J, the gap between germline ends came to 12 bases. The CDR3 length is 13 residues. The germline V gene has CDR1 DFQATT and CDR2 SNEGSKA (reference sequence). CDR3 in DNA: TGCAGTGCTAGCAGGGATGGCCGAGAGACCCAGTACTTC. Translating it yields CSASRDGRETQYF.

The V and J genes are TRBV14 and TRBJ1-1; no clear D. V was shortened by 0 bases and J by 3 bases, with 8 bases between the two germline ends. This CDR3 spans 14 amino acids. The V gene's germline CDR1 is SGHDN and CDR2 FVKESK. The CDR3 is CASSQDSVYTEAFF. In nucleotides, the CDR3 is TGTGCCAGCAGCCAAGATAGTGTGTACACTGAAGCTTTCTTT. Complete variable domain (other parts from reference TRBV14 and TRBJ1-1): EAGVTQFPSHSVIEKGQTVTLRCDPISGHDNLYWYRRVMGKEIKFLLHFVKESKQDESGMPNNRFLAERTGGTYSTLKVQPAELEDSGVYFCASSQDSVYTEAFFGQGTRLTVV.

Many counts were recorded for this clonotype. CDR3 nucleotides: TGTGCCAGCAGTGTCACAGGGGCAACTAATGAAAAACTGTTTTTT. Encoded protein: CASSVTGATNEKLFF. The V gene is TRBV28, the J gene TRBJ1-4; TRBD1 aligns across 7 bases. Trimming at V came to 5 bases and at J to 0 bases, leaving 3 bases not matched to a gene. Germline V gene lookup returns CDR1 MDHEN and CDR2 SYDVKM. This CDR3 region has 15 residues. Together with reference TRBV28 and TRBJ1-4, the CDR3 gives the full variable domain: DVKVTQSSRYLVKRTGEKVFLECVQDMDHENMFWYRQDPGLGLRLIYFSYDVKMKEKGDIPEGYSVSREKKERFSLILESASTNQTSMYLCASSVTGATNEKLFFGSGTQLSVL.

CDR3: CSARGRSAGTEAFF. The CDR3 bases are TGCAGTGCTAGAGGGCGCTCAGCGGGCACTGAAGCTTTCTTT. The rearrangement uses TRBV20-1 and TRBJ1-1; D is undetermined. In germline, CDR1 is DFQATT, CDR2 SNEGSKA (reference sequence). The V end was cut by 1 base, the J end by 4 bases, with 13 bases between. The CDR3 extends over 14 amino acids.

The chain uses TRBV12-3 or TRBV12-4 and TRBJ1-1; 7 bases align to TRBD1. The CDR3 contains 14 residues. The junction had 9 bases not matched to a gene; V was cut back by 5 bases and J by 6 bases. The CDR3 loop reads CASSPGTELSEAFF. Here the CDR3 DNA reads TGTGCCAGCAGTCCCGGGACAGAACTTTCTGAAGCTTTCTTT.

A few counts support this clonotype. This chain joins TRBV29-1 and TRBJ2-3, with 7 bases fitting TRBD1. The germline CDR1 and CDR2 sequences are SQVTM and ANQGSEA. Germline trimming cut 3 bases from V and 2 bases from J; bases unmatched to any gene: 2. The CDR3 has 13 amino acids. CDR3 DNA: TGCAGCGTTGATGGGACAGACACAGATACGCAGTATTTT. Protein: CSVDGTDTDTQYF.

This clonotype came up many times. The chain carries TRBV7-2 and TRBJ1-5; 8 bases match TRBD1. Losses at the gene ends were 5 bases for V and 2 bases for J; bases not matched to a gene: 2. The CDR3 runs to 14 residues. Looked up from germline, CDR1 is SGHTA and CDR2 is FQGNSA. The CDR3 DNA follows: TGTGCCAGCAGCAAACAGGGGGGCAATCAGCCCCAGCATTTT. As protein: CASSKQGGNQPQHF.

The chain employs TRBV29-1 and TRBJ2-1; tentative D call: TRBD2 (6 bases). The CDR3 runs 14 residues. Germline CDR1 reads SQVTM; CDR2 reads ANQGSEA. Trimming stripped 1 base from V and 8 bases from J, with 15 bases between. The chain's CDR3 is CSVEGLDSLDEQFF. The DNA for the CDR3 is TGCAGCGTTGAAGGACTAGATTCTCTCGATGAGCAGTTCTTC.